This T cell receptor (beta chain) was sequenced in a study of graft-versus-host responses after intestinal transplantation. Whole-study context: Following induction with anti-thymocyte globulin, all recipients were given tacrolimus and steroids for three to four years.

As regards this clone: Its antigen is still unknown.

This table comes from immunoSEQ multiplex PCR, and its TCRdb copy is limited to in-frame clones, with some not included. The table includes about 120,000 clones, roughly 93% detected once. Per the germline V gene, CDR1 is MNHEY and CDR2 is SMNVEV (reference sequence). The V gene end was trimmed by 6 bases and the J gene end by 2 bases; junction bases not matched to a gene: 1. CDR3 length: 12 amino acids. The chain combines TRBV27 with TRBJ2-7, with 7 bases identical to TRBD2. The sequencing used unstimulated CD8+ T cells sorted from spleen or lymph node cells, collected before transplant. This TCR derives from a human donor who was the organ donor for an intestinal transplant. The CDR3, as DNA: TGTGCCAGCAGAAGCGGGGCCTACGAGCAGTACTTC. Translating gives CASRSGAYEQYF.